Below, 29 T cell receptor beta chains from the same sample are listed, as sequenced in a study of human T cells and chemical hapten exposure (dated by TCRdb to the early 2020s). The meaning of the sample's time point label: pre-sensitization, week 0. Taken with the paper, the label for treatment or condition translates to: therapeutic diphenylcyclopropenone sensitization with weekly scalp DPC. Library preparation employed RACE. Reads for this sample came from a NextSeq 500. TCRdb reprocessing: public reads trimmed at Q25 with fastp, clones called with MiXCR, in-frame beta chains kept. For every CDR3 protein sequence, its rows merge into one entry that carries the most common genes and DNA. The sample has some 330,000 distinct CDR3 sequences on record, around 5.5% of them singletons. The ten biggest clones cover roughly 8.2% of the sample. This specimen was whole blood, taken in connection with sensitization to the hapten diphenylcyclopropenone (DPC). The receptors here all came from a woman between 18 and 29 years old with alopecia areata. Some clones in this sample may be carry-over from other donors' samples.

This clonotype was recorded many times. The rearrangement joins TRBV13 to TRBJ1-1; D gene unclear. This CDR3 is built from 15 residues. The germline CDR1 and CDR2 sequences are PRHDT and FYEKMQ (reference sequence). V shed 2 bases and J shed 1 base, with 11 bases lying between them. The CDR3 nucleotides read TGTGCCAGCAGCTTATCCCCCAGGAAGAACACTGAAGCTTTCTTT. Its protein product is CASSLSPRKNTEAFF. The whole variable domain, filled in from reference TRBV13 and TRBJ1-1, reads AAGVIQSPRHLIKEKRETATLKCYPIPRHDTVYWYQQGPGQDPQFLISFYEKMQSDKGSIPDRFSAQQFSDYHSELNMSSLELGDSALYFCASSLSPRKNTEAFFGQGTRLTVV.

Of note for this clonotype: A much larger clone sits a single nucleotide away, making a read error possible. CDR3 sequence reads: CASSGDGTDTQYF. In DNA form, the CDR3 reads TGTGCCAGCAGTGGGGACGGCACAGATACGCAGTATTTT. This chain links TRBV2 with TRBJ2-3; perhaps D is TRBD1 or TRBD2 (5 bases each). Trimming took off 4 bases at V and 1 base at J, with 6 bases between the two ends. This CDR3 region has 13 residues. Germline V gene sequence: CDR1 SNHLY, CDR2 FYNNEI.

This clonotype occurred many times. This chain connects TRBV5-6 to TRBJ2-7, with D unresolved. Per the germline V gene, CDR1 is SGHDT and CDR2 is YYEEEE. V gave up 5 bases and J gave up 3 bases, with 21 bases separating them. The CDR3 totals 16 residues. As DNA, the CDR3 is TGTGCCAGCAGTTTACTCACGGGTGGCGGAGACTACGAGCAGTACTTC. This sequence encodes CASSLLTGGGDYEQYF.

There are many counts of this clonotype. CDR3 nucleotides: TGTGCCAGCAGTACCCGGGACAGGTTGGTGATGAGCAATCAGCCCCAGCATTTT. This encodes CASSTRDRLVMSNQPQHF. The V gene is TRBV6-2 or TRBV6-3, the J gene TRBJ1-5, with TRBD1 identical over 8 bases. V gave up 5 bases and J gave up 1 base; unmatched junction bases: 13. The CDR3 extends over 18 amino acids. In germline, CDR1 is MNHEY, CDR2 SVGEGT.

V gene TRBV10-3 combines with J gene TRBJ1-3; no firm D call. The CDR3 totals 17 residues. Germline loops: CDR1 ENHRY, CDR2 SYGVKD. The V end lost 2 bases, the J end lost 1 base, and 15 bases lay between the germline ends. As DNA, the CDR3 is TGTGCCATCAGTGAGCTGGACGGACTAACTTCTGGAAACACCATATATTTT. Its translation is CAISELDGLTSGNTIYF.

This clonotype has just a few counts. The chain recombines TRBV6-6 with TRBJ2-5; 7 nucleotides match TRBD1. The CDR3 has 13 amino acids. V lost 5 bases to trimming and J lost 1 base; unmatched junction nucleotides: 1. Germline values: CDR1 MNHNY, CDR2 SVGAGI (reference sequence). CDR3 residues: CASSGDSQETQYF. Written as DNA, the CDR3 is TGTGCCAGCAGTGGGGACAGCCAAGAGACCCAGTACTTC.

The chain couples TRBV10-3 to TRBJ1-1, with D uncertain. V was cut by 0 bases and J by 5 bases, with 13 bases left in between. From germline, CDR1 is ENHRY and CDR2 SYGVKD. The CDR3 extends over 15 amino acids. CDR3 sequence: CAISESGPGETEAFF. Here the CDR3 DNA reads TGTGCCATCAGTGAGTCAGGCCCCGGGGAGACTGAAGCTTTCTTT.

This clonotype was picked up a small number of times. The CDR3 protein is CAIRETGQYEQYF. The CDR3 DNA reads as TGTGCCATCAGAGAGACGGGACAGTACGAGCAGTACTTC. The gene calls are TRBV10-3 and TRBJ2-7; 7 nucleotides agree with TRBD1. CDR1 is ENHRY and CDR2 is SYGVKD in the germline V gene. The CDR3 contains 13 residues. V dropped 6 bases and J dropped 4; count of bases not matched to a gene: 6.

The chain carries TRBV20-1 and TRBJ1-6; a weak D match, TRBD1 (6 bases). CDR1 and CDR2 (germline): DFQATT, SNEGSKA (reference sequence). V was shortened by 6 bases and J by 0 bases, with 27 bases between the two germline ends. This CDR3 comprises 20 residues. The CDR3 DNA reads TGCAGTGCCCTTCCCGGGGGCAGGGGCTTCTCGAGCTCCTATAATTCACCCCTCCACTTT. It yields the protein CSALPGGRGFSSSYNSPLHF.

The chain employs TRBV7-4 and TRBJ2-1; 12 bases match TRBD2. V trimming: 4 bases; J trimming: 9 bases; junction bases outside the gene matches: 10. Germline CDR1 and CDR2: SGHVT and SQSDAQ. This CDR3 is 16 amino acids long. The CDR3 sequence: CASSSQGLAGPIEQFF. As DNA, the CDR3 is TGTGCCAGCAGCTCTCAGGGACTAGCGGGCCCTATTGAGCAGTTCTTC.

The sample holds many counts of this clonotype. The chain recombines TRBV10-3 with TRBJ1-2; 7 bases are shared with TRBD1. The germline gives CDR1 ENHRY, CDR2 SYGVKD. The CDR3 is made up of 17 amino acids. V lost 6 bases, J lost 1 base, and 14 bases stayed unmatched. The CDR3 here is CAISKATGTQINYGYTF. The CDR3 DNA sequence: TGTGCCATCAGCAAAGCGACAGGGACCCAAATTAACTATGGCTACACCTTC.

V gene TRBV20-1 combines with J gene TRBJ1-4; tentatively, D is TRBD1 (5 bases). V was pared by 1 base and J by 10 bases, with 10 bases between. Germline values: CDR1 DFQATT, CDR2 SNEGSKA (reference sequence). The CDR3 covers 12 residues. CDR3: CSARGGGGKLFF. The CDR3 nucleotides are TGCAGTGCTAGAGGGGGGGGTGGAAAACTGTTTTTT.

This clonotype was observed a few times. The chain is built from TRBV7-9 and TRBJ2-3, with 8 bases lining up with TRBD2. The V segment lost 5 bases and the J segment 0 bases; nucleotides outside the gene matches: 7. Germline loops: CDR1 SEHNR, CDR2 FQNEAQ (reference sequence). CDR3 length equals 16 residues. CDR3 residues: CASSPRGGPSTDTQYF. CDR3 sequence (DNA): TGTGCCAGCAGCCCGCGCGGGGGGCCCAGCACAGATACGCAGTATTTT. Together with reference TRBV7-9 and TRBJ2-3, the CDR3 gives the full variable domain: DTGVSQNPRHKITKRGQNVTFRCDPISEHNRLYWYRQTLGQGPEFLTYFQNEAQLEKSRLLSDRFSAERPKGSFSTLEIQRTEQGDSAMYLCASSPRGGPSTDTQYFGPGTRLTVL.

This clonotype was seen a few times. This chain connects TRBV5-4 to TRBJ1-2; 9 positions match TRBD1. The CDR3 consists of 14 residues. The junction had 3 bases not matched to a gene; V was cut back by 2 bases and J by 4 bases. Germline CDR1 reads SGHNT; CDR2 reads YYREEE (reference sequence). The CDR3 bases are TGTGCCAGCAGCTTACCGGGACAGGGCTATGGCTACACCTTC. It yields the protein CASSLPGQGYGYTF.

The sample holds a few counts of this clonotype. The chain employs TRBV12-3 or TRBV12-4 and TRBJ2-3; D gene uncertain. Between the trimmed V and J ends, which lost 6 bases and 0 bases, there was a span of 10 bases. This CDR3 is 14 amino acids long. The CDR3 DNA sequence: TGTGCCAGCAGCGAGATTGGCAGCACAGATACGCAGTATTTT. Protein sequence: CASSEIGSTDTQYF.

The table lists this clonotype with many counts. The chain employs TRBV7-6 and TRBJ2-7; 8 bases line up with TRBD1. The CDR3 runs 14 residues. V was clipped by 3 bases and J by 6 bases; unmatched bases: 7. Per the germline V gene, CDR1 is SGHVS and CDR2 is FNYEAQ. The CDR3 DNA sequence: TGTGCCAGCAGCTTCGCCAGGGGGCGAAGCGAGCAGTACTTC. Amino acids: CASSFARGRSEQYF.

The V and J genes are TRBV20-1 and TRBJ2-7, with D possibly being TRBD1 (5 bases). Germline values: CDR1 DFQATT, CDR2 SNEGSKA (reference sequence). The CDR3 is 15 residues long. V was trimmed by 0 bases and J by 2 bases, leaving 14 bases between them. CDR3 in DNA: TGCAGTGCTAGAGATTTGGCGGACACACCCTACGAGCAGTACTTC. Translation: CSARDLADTPYEQYF.

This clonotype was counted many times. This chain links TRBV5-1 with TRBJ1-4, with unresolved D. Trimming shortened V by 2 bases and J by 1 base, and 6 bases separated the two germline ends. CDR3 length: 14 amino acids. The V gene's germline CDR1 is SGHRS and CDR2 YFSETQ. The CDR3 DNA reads TGCGCCAGCAGCTTATGGGGAACTAATGAAAAACTGTTTTTT. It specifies CASSLWGTNEKLFF.

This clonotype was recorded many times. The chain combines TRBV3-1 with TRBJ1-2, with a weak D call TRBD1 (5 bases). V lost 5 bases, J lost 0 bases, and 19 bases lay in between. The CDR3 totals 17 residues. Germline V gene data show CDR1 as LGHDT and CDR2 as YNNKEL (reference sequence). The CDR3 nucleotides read TGTGCCAGCAGCACAAGAAGGCTAGGGGCCTCTAACTATGGCTACACCTTC. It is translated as CASSTRRLGASNYGYTF.

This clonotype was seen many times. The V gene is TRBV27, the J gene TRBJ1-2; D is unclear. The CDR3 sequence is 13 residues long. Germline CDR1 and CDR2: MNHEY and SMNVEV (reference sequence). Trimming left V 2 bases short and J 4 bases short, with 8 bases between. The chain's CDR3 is CASSLDGAYGYTF. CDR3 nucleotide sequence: TGTGCCAGCAGTTTAGACGGAGCCTATGGCTACACCTTC.

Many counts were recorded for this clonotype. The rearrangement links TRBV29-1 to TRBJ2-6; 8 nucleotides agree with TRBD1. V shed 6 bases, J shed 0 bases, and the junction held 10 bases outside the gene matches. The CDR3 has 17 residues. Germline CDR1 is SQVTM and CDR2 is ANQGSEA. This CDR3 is CSVATGGPLSGANVLTF. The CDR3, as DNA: TGCAGCGTCGCAACAGGGGGACCACTCTCTGGGGCCAACGTCCTGACTTTC.

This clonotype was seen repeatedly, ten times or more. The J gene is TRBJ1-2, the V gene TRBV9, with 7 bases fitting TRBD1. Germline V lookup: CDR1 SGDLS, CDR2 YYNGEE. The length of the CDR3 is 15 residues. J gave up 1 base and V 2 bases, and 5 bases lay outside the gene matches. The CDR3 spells CASSVTGNNNYGYTF. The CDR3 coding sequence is TGTGCCAGCAGCGTGACAGGGAATAATAACTATGGCTACACCTTC.

CDR3 nucleotides: TGTGCCAGCATTGGAGATACGTTATATGGCTACACCTTC. It is translated as CASIGDTLYGYTF. The chain combines TRBV6-1 with TRBJ1-2; D is uncertain. Between the trimmed V and J ends, which lost 7 bases and 5 bases, there was a span of 14 bases. CDR1 is MNHNS, CDR2 SASEGT, per germline. The CDR3 totals 13 residues.

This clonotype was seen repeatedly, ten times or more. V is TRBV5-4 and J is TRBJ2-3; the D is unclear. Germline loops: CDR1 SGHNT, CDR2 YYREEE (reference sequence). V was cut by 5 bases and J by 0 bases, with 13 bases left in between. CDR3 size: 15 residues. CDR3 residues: CASRSRRESTDTQYF. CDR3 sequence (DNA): TGTGCCAGCAGGTCGCGGCGAGAGAGCACAGATACGCAGTATTTT.

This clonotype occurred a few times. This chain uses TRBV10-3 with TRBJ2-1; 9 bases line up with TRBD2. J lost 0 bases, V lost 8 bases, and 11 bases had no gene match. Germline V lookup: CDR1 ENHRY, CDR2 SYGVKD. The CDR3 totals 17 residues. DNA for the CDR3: TGTGCCATCTCCTTGACTAGCGGCAAAAGCTCCTACAATGAGCAGTTCTTC. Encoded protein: CAISLTSGKSSYNEQFF.

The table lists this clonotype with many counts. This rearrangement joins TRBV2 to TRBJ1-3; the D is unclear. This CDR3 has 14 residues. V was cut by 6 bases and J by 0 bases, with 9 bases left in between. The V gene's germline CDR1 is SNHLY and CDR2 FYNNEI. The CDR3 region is CASSRPSSGNTIYF. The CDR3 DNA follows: TGTGCCAGCAGCCGACCCAGCTCTGGAAACACCATATATTTT.

CDR3 nucleotide sequence: TGCAGTGCTCTAGGGGACAGGGCCTACAATGAGCAGTTCTTC. Residues: CSALGDRAYNEQFF. The J gene is TRBJ2-1, the V gene TRBV20-1, with 9 positions matching TRBD1. Germline V gene data show CDR1 as DFQATT and CDR2 as SNEGSKA (reference sequence). With V trimmed by 5 bases and J by 2 bases, 4 bases remained unmatched. This CDR3 is 14 amino acids long.

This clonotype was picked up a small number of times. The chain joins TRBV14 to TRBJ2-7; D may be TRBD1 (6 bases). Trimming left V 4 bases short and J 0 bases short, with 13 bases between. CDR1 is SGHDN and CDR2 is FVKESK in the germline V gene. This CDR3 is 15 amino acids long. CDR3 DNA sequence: TGTGCCAGCAGCCCCCCCGGACAGCTCTCCTACGAGCAGTACTTC. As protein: CASSPPGQLSYEQYF.

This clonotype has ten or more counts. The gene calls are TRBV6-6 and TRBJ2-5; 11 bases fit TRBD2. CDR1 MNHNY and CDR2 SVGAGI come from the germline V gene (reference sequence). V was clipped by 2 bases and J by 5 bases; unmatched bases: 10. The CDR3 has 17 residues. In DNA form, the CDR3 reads TGTGCCAGCAGTTACGGCCTAGCGGGGGGTTCGCAGGAGACCCAGTACTTC. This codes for CASSYGLAGGSQETQYF.